This record covers a single TCR beta chain. These data are taken from a study of control samples from healthy donors and cancer patients. Measured with immunoSEQ multiplex PCR; TCRdb has only the in-frame clones, and not every one. This table holds 150,000 to 200,000 clones, around 92% found once. The ends were cut back, 0 bases at V and 3 bases at J, with 10 bases in the middle. Germline V CDR1 and CDR2: SGDLS, YYNGEE. This CDR3 has 15 residues. This sequence was found in a woman aged 40 to 49 in good health. The specimen sequenced was blood. The rearrangement uses TRBV9 and TRBJ1-5; possibly TRBD1 for D (5 bases). The CDR3 here is CASSVEGLVNQPQHF. CDR3 coding DNA: TGTGCCAGCAGCGTAGAGGGGCTCGTCAATCAGCCCCAGCATTTT. Filled out from reference TRBV9 and TRBJ1-5, the complete variable domain reads DSGVTQTPKHLITATGQRVTLRCSPRSGDLSVYWYQQSLDQGLQFLIQYYNGEERAKGNILERFSAQQFPDLHSELNLSSLELGDSALYFCASSVEGLVNQPQHFGDGTRLSIL.